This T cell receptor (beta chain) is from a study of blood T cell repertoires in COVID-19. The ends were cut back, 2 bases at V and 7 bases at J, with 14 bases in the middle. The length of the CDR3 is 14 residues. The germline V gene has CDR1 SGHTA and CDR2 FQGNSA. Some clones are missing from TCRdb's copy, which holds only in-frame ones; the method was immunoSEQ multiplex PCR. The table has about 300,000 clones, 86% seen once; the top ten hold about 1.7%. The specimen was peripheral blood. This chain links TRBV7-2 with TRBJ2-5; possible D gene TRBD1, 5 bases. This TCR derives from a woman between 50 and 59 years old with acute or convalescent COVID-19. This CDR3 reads CASSLQAGPMTQYF. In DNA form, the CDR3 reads TGTGCCAGCAGCTTACAGGCAGGGCCAATGACCCAGTACTTC.